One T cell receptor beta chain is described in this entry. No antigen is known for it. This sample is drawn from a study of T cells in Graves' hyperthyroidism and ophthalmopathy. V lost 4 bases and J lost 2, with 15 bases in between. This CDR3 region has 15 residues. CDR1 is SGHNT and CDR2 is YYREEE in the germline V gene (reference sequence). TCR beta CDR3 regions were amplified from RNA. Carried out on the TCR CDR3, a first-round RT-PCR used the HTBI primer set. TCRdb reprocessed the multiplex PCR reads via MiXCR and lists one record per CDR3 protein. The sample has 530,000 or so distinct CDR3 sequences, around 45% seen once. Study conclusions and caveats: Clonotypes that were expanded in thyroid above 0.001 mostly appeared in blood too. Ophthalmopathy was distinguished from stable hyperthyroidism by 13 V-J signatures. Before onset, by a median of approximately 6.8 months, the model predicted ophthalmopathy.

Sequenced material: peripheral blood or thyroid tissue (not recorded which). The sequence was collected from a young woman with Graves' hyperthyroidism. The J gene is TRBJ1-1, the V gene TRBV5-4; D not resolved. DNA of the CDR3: TGTGCCAGCAGCCCCAGTATCGTTCTAAACACTGAAGCTTTCTTT. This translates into CASSPSIVLNTEAFF. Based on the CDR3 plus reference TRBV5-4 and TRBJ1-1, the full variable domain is ETGVTQSPTHLIKTRGQQVTLRCSSQSGHNTVSWYQQALGQGPQFIFQYYREEENGRGNFPPRFSGLQFPNYSSELNVNALELDDSALYLCASSPSIVLNTEAFFGQGTRLTVV.